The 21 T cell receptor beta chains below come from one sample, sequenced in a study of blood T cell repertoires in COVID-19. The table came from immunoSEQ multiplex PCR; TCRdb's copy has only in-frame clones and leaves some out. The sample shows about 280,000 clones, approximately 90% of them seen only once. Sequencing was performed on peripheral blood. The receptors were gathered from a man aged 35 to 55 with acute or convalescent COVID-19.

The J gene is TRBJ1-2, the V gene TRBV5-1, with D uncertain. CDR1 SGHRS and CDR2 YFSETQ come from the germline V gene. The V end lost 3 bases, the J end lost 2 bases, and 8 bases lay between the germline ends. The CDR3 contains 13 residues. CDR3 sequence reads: CASSSGGNYGYTF. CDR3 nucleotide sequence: TGCGCCAGCAGCTCCGGAGGGAACTATGGCTACACCTTC.

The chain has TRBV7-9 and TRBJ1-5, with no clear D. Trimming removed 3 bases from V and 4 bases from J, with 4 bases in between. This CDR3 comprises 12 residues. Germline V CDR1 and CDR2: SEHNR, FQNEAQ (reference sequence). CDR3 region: CASSFLNQPQHF. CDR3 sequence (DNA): TGTGCCAGCAGCTTTCTTAATCAGCCCCAGCATTTT.

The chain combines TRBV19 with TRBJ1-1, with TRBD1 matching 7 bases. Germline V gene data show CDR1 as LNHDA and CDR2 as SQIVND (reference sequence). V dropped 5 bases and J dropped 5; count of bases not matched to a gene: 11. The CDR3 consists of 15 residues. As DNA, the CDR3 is TGTGCCAGTAGTGGGGACAGCTTTGGGAGGACTGAAGCTTTCTTT. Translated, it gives CASSGDSFGRTEAFF.

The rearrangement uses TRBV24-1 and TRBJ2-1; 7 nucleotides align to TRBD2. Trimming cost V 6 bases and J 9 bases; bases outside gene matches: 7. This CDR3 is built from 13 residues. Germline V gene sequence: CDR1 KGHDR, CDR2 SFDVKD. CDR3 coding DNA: TGTGCCACCAGTCAAACGGGGGGTGGTGAGCAGTTCTTC. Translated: CATSQTGGGEQFF.

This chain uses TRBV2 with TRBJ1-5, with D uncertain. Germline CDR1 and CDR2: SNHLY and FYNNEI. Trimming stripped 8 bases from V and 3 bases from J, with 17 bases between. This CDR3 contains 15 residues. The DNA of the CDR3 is TGTGCCAGCTCTGTTGACCCAGGTTCCAATCAGCCCCAGCATTTT. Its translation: CASSVDPGSNQPQHF.

The CDR3 sequence: CASGTVRQPQHF. The CDR3 DNA reads TGTGCTAGTGGCACTGTGCGTCAGCCCCAGCATTTT. The chain carries TRBV12-5 and TRBJ1-5; D unclear. CDR1 LGHNT and CDR2 FRNRAP come from the germline V gene. The CDR3 length is 12 residues. Trimming took off 6 bases at V and 6 bases at J, with 9 bases between the two ends.

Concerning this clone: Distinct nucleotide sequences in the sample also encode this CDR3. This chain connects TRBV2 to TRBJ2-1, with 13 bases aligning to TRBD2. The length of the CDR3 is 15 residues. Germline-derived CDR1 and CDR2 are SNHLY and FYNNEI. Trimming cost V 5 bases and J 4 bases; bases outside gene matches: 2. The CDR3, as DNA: TGTGCCAGCAGTCGACTAGCGGGGGGTTACAATGAGCAGTTCTTC. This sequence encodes CASSRLAGGYNEQFF.

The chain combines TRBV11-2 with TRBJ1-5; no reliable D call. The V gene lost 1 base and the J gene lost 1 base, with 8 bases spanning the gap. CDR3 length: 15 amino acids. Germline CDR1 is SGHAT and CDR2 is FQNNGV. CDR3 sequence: CASSLGAASNQPQHF. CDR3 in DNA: TGTGCCAGCAGCTTAGGGGCAGCCAGCAATCAGCCCCAGCATTTT.

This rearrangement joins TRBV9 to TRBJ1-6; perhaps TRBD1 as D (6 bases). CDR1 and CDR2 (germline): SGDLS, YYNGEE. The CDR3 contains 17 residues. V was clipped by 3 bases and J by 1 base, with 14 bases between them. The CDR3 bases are TGTGCCAGCAGCGGCAAAGAGGGGGTTTCCTATAATTCACCCCTCCACTTT. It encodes CASSGKEGVSYNSPLHF.

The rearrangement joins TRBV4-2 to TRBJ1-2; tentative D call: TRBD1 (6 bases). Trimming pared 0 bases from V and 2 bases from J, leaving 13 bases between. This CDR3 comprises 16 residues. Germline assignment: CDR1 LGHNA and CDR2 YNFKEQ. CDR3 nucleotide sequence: TGTGCCAGCAGCCAAGATGTGGGGGGGCAAAACTATGGCTACACCTTC. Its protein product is CASSQDVGGQNYGYTF.

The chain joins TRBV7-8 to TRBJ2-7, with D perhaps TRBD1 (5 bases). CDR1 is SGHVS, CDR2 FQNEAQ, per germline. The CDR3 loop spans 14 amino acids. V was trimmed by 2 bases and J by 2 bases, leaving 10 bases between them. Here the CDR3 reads CASSLNRGTYEQYF. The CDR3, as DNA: TGTGCCAGCAGCTTAAATAGGGGTACCTACGAGCAGTACTTC.

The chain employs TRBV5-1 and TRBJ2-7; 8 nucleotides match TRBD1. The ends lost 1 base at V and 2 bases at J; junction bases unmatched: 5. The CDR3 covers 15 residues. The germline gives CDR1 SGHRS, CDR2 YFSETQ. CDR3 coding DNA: TGCGCCAGCAGCTTGATAGGACAGGGAGCCTACGAGCAGTACTTC. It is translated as CASSLIGQGAYEQYF.

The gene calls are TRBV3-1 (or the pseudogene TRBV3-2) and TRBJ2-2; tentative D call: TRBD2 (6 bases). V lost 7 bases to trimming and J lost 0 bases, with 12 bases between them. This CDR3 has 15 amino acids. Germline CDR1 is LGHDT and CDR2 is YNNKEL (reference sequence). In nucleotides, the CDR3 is TGTGCCAGCAACCTGGGACTCCCGAACACCGGGGAGCTGTTTTTT. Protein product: CASNLGLPNTGELFF.

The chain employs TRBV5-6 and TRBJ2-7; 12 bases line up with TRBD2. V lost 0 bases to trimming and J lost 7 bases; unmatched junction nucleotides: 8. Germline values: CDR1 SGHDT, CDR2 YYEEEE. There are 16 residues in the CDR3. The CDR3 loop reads CASSLGGLAGMGEQYF. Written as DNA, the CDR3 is TGTGCCAGCAGCTTGGGAGGACTAGCGGGGATGGGGGAGCAGTACTTC.

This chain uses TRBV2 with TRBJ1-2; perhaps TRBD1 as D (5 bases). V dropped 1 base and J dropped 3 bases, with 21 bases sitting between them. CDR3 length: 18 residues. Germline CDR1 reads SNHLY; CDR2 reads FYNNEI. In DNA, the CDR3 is TGTGCCAGCAGTGAAGACAAAGGACAATGGAGGGGTGACTATGGCTACACCTTC. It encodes CASSEDKGQWRGDYGYTF.

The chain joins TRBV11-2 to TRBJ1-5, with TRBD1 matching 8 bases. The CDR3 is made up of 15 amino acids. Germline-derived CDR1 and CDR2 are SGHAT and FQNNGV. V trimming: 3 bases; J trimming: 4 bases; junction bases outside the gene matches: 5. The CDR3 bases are TGTGCCAGCAGCTTGGATACAGGGGGGAATCAGCCCCAGCATTTT. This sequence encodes CASSLDTGGNQPQHF.

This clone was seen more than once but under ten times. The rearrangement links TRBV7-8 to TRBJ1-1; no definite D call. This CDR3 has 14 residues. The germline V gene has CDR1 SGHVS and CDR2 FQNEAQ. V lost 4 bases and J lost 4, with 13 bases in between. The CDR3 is CASSSERESTEAFF. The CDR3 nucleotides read TGTGCCAGCAGCTCGGAGAGGGAGAGCACTGAAGCTTTCTTT.

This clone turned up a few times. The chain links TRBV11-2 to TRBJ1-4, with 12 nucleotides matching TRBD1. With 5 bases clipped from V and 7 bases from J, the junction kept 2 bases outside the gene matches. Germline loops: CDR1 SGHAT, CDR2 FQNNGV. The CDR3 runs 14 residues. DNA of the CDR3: TGTGCCAGCAGCCCGGGACAGGGGGCTGAAAAACTGTTTTTT. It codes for CASSPGQGAEKLFF. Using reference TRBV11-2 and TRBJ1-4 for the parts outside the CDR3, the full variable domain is EAGVAQSPRYKIIEKRQSVAFWCNPISGHATLYWYQQILGQGPKLLIQFQNNGVVDDSQLPKDRFSAERLKGVDSTLKIQPAKLEDSAVYLCASSPGQGAEKLFFGSGTQLSVL.

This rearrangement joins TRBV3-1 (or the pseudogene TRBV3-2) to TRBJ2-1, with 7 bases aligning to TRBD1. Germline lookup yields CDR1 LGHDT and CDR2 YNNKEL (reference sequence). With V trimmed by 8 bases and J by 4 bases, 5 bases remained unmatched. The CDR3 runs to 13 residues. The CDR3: CASLGQDYNEQFF. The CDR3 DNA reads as TGTGCCAGCTTAGGACAGGATTACAATGAGCAGTTCTTC.

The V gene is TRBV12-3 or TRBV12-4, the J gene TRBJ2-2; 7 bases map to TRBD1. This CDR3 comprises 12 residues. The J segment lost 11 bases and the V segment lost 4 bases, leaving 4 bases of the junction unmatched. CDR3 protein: CASSSDRSELFF. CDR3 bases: TGTGCCAGCAGTTCGGACAGGTCCGAGCTGTTTTTT.

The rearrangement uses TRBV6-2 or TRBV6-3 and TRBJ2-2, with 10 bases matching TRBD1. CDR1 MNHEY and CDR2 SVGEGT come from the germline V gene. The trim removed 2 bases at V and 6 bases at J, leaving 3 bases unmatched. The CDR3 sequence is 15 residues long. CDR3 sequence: CASSYQGQGSGELFF. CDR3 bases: TGTGCCAGCAGTTACCAGGGACAGGGGTCCGGGGAGCTGTTTTTT.